A selection of T cell receptor beta chains follows, all from one sample in a study of blood T cell repertoires in COVID-19. TCRdb keeps only in-frame clones here, not all; method: immunoSEQ multiplex PCR. The sample lists more than 80,000 clones; around 81% were seen once. Specimen: peripheral blood. The receptor source for this set is a woman in her 70s with acute or convalescent COVID-19. Each CDR3 is given with its conserved first and last residue. A D gene is named only where the DNA matches it firmly. For some rows the clone size is stated as once, few or many, or as a class when expanded; others skip it.

d_call j_call clone_size v_call cdr3_aa cdr3_nt
NA TRBJ2-5 once TRBV11-2 CASSFRGPHQETQYF TGTGCCAGCAGCTTTAGGGGTCCCCACCAAGAGACCCAGTACTTC
NA TRBJ1-2 NA TRBV7-9 CASSFRQGSGYGYTF TGTGCCAGCAGCTTTCGGCAGGGTTCGGGCTATGGCTACACCTTC
NA TRBJ2-6 few TRBV30 CAWTAGANVLTF TGTGCCTGGACAGCTGGGGCCAACGTCCTGACTTTC
TRBD1 TRBJ1-4 NA TRBV3-1/TRBV3-2 CASEDRGHEKLFF TGTGCCAGTGAGGACAGGGGGCATGAAAAACTGTTTTTT
NA TRBJ1-2 few TRBV11-2 CASTPTRGGYTF TGTGCCAGCACCCCCACCAGAGGTGGCTACACCTTC
NA TRBJ1-1 NA TRBV6-5 CASSRPGVGTEAFF TGTGCCAGCAGTCGACCAGGGGTTGGGACTGAAGCTTTCTTT
NA TRBJ2-5 NA TRBV5-1 CASSLAFRGNGETQYF TGCGCCAGCAGCTTGGCCTTCAGGGGTAATGGAGAGACCCAGTACTTC
NA TRBJ1-1 NA TRBV6-6 CASSYLRDTEAFF TGTGCCAGCAGTTACCTCAGGGACACTGAAGCTTTCTTT
TRBD1 TRBJ1-2 NA TRBV7-2 CASRPRWDRPDYGYTF TGTGCCAGCAGACCGAGGTGGGACAGACCTGACTATGGCTACACCTTC
NA TRBJ2-3 few TRBV15 CATSRPPRDTQYF TGTGCCACCAGCAGACCCCCCCGGGATACGCAGTATTTT
NA TRBJ2-5 NA TRBV7-8 CASSLGHRQETQYF TGTGCCAGCAGTCTAGGACACCGCCAAGAGACCCAGTACTTC
TRBD2 TRBJ2-7 NA TRBV5-1 CASSYTSGGSYEQYF TGCGCCAGCAGCTACACTAGCGGGGGATCCTACGAGCAGTACTTC
NA TRBJ1-5 NA TRBV6-6 CASSWPRADNQPQHF TGTGCCAGCAGTTGGCCCAGGGCGGACAATCAGCCCCAGCATTTT
TRBD1 TRBJ1-2 NA TRBV18 CASSVDRVHGYTF TGTGCCAGCTCAGTTGACAGGGTGCATGGCTACACCTTC
TRBD1 TRBJ1-2 NA TRBV6-4 CASSLTGQNGYTF TGTGCCAGCAGCTTGACAGGGCAGAATGGCTACACCTTC
TRBD1 TRBJ1-1 NA TRBV4-1 CASSQVGQGPEAFF TGCGCCAGCAGCCAAGTGGGACAGGGGCCTGAAGCTTTCTTT
TRBD1 TRBJ1-1 NA TRBV18 CASSPLQGGHTEAFF TGTGCCAGCTCACCACTACAGGGGGGCCACACTGAAGCTTTCTTT
TRBD1 TRBJ2-1 NA TRBV10-1 CASGQGSDEQFF TGCGCCAGTGGACAGGGTAGCGATGAGCAGTTCTTC
TRBD2 TRBJ2-1 NA TRBV2 CASSVGLAGVFF TGTGCCAGCAGTGTAGGGCTAGCGGGGGTATTCTTC
NA TRBJ1-3 NA TRBV5-1 CASSLRGAIGNTIYF TGCGCCAGCAGCTTGCGGGGTGCGATTGGAAACACCATATATTTT
TRBD2 TRBJ2-3 NA TRBV5-1 CASSLKGLGDTQYF TGCGCCAGCAGCCTCAAGGGACTAGGAGATACGCAGTATTTT
NA TRBJ2-5 NA TRBV7-7 CASSLSASGGLDGETQYF TGTGCTAGCAGCTTATCCGCAAGCGGAGGGTTGGACGGGGAGACCCAGTACTTC
TRBD1 TRBJ1-4 few TRBV19 CASSTRQGDEKLFF TGTGCCAGTAGTACGAGACAGGGCGATGAAAAACTGTTTTTT
NA TRBJ2-1 NA TRBV14 CASSQERGHYNEQFF TGTGCCAGCAGCCAAGAACGGGGACATTACAATGAGCAGTTCTTC
NA TRBJ1-5 few TRBV18 CASSETAVNQPQHF TGTGCCAGCTCCGAGACAGCCGTAAATCAGCCCCAGCATTTT
TRBD1 TRBJ1-6 NA TRBV2 CASRVGQGNSPLHF TGTGCCAGCAGGGTAGGACAGGGGAATTCACCCCTCCACTTT
TRBD2 TRBJ2-1 NA TRBV5-1 CASSLTPSGASSYNEQFF TGCGCCAGCAGCTTGACCCCTAGCGGGGCCAGCTCCTACAATGAGCAGTTCTTC
NA TRBJ2-7 NA TRBV11-3 CASNPPGGSYEQYF TGTGCCAGCAACCCCCCCGGGGGCTCCTACGAGCAGTACTTC
TRBD2 TRBJ2-1 NA TRBV15 CATSRPGGGPWNEQFF TGTGCCACCAGCAGACCCGGGGGGGGACCCTGGAATGAGCAGTTCTTC
NA TRBJ1-5 NA TRBV5-1 CASSLAADQPQHF TGCGCCAGCAGCTTGGCCGCGGATCAGCCCCAGCATTTT
TRBD1 TRBJ1-3 NA TRBV6-7 CASSPGGTGNTIYF TGTGCCAGCAGCCCAGGGGGCACTGGAAACACCATATATTTT
NA TRBJ1-2 NA TRBV30 CAWSKGGGGNYGYTF TGTGCCTGGTCCAAAGGAGGCGGCGGTAACTATGGCTACACCTTC
TRBD2 TRBJ2-1 few TRBV2 CASSGSSGGYNEQFF TGTGCCAGCAGTGGGAGTAGCGGGGGGTACAATGAGCAGTTCTTC
NA TRBJ1-6 NA TRBV7-6 CASSLEMDGGGPLHF TGTGCCAGCAGCTTAGAGATGGACGGCGGAGGGCCCCTCCACTTT
TRBD1 TRBJ1-5 NA TRBV6-1 CASSDRQGGQPQHF TGTGCCAGCAGTGATCGACAGGGCGGCCAGCCCCAGCATTTT
NA TRBJ1-5 NA TRBV28 CASNFYSNQPQHF TGTGCCAGCAATTTTTATAGCAATCAGCCCCAGCATTTT
NA TRBJ1-6 NA TRBV6-6 CASSLQNFNSPLHF TGTGCCAGCAGCTTACAGAATTTTAATTCACCCCTCCACTTT
NA TRBJ1-2 NA TRBV29-1 CSVEVDWGRGYGYTF TGCAGCGTTGAAGTGGATTGGGGCAGGGGATATGGCTACACCTTC
NA TRBJ1-3 NA TRBV5-1 CASSFPGAGNTIYF TGCGCCAGCAGCTTTCCAGGGGCTGGTAACACCATATATTTT
NA TRBJ1-5 NA TRBV30 CAWRSGAQGGYQPQHF TGTGCCTGGAGATCAGGGGCTCAGGGTGGGTATCAGCCCCAGCATTTT
NA TRBJ2-2 NA TRBV30 CAWRERGSGELFF TGTGCCTGGAGGGAACGGGGGTCCGGGGAGCTGTTTTTT
NA TRBJ1-4 NA TRBV5-6 CASSLQGPTTNEKLFF TGTGCCAGCAGCTTGCAGGGTCCCACAACTAATGAAAAACTGTTTTTT
TRBD1 TRBJ1-5 NA TRBV14 CASSPGQGAGQPQHF TGTGCCAGCAGCCCAGGACAGGGGGCAGGTCAGCCCCAGCATTTT
TRBD1 TRBJ2-4 NA TRBV18 CASSQGQGLNIQYF TGTGCCAGCTCACAAGGACAGGGTCTTAACATTCAGTACTTC
NA TRBJ1-1 NA TRBV6-5 CASSYDSLNTEAFF TGTGCCAGCAGTTACGACAGTTTGAACACTGAAGCTTTCTTT
NA TRBJ1-2 NA TRBV11-2 CASSSEADGYTF TGTGCCAGCAGCTCGGAGGCAGACGGCTACACCTTC
NA TRBJ2-7 once TRBV7-9 CAGQRGLEEQYF TGTGCCGGACAAAGGGGGTTGGAAGAGCAGTACTTC
NA TRBJ1-1 NA TRBV5-1 CASSLGQKSTEAFF TGCGCCAGCAGCTTGGGACAAAAATCCACTGAAGCTTTCTTT
NA TRBJ2-3 NA TRBV30 CAWSRSSTDTQYF TGTGCCTGGAGCCGTAGTAGCACAGATACGCAGTATTTT
TRBD2 TRBJ2-1 NA TRBV5-4 CASSETSGGEGEQFF TGTGCCAGCAGCGAGACTAGCGGGGGGGAGGGTGAGCAGTTCTTC
NA TRBJ1-4 NA TRBV29-1 CSVGDIGEKLFF TGCAGCGTGGGGGACATAGGGGAAAAACTGTTTTTT
TRBD1 TRBJ2-7 few TRBV3-1/TRBV3-2 CASSPGTGGGYEQYF TGTGCCAGCAGCCCAGGGACAGGGGGCGGATACGAGCAGTACTTC
TRBD1 TRBJ2-5 NA TRBV5-1 CASSKGTDQETQYF TGCGCCAGCAGCAAGGGGACAGATCAAGAGACCCAGTACTTC
NA TRBJ1-6 NA TRBV7-9 CASSLSGRSDNSPLHF TGTGCCAGCAGCTTATCGGGTCGCAGCGATAATTCACCCCTCCACTTT
TRBD2 TRBJ2-1 NA TRBV7-8 CASSFRTSGGASRNEQFF TGTGCCAGCAGCTTTAGGACTAGCGGGGGGGCCTCTCGGAATGAGCAGTTCTTC
NA TRBJ1-6 NA TRBV6-2/TRBV6-3 CASSYDWNSPLHF TGTGCCAGCAGTTACGACTGGAATTCACCCCTCCACTTT